This T cell receptor beta chain was found in a study of early T cells in non-severe SARS-CoV-2 infection. About the research overall: Sequencing of unsorted whole blood was done on bulk RNA, leaving chains unpaired. Study conclusions and caveats: VDJdb matches were skewed toward anti-spike CD8 T cell responses.

Trimming shortened V by 8 bases and J by 10 bases, and 6 bases separated the two germline ends. This CDR3 spans 9 amino acids. Germline V gives CDR1 GTSNPN, CDR2 SVGIG (reference sequence). This clonotype was seen a handful of times. Its antigen remains unknown. TCRdb processed the 5' RACE reads anew with MiXCR; each CDR3 protein has one entry. The sample includes 55,000 to 75,000 distinct CDR3 sequences, approximately 11% of them seen just once. This clonotype originated in an adult who was a healthcare worker with PCR-confirmed SARS-CoV-2 infection or an uninfected control (not recorded which). Sequenced: whole blood. This chain connects TRBV30 to TRBJ1-6, with D uncertain. The CDR3 DNA is TGTGCCGGCGGGTCACCCCTCCACTTT. This codes for CAGGSPLHF.